These 2 T cell receptor beta chains share one sample of origin, sequenced in a study of cytomegalovirus exposure and HLA in healthy donors. PCR employed 60 Vbeta and 13 Jbeta primers. Assay used: immunoSEQ multiplex PCR; TCRdb lists only in-frame clones, some missing. The top ten clones hold approximately 2.2% of a sample with about 150,000 clones, 80% of them seen once. The sequenced sample was PBMCs. These receptors all come from a male donor in good health and CMV-seronegative.

The rearrangement uses TRBV5-1 and TRBJ1-2, with TRBD1 identical over 8 bases. Trimming cost V 4 bases and J 4 bases; bases outside gene matches: 6. CDR1 SGHRS and CDR2 YFSETQ come from the germline V gene. The CDR3 has 14 residues. The CDR3 here is CASSPQGESYGYTF. The CDR3, as DNA: TGCGCCAGCAGCCCACAGGGGGAGAGCTATGGCTACACCTTC.

V and J are TRBV6-5 and TRBJ2-2; no definite D call. This CDR3 has 16 residues. Per germline, CDR1 MNHEY and CDR2 SVGAGI. Deletions cut 2 bases from V and 4 bases from J, with 14 bases between. As DNA, the CDR3 is TGTGCCAGCAGTTACCTAGTGACGCTATTCACCGGGGAGCTGTTTTTT. Its protein is CASSYLVTLFTGELFF.